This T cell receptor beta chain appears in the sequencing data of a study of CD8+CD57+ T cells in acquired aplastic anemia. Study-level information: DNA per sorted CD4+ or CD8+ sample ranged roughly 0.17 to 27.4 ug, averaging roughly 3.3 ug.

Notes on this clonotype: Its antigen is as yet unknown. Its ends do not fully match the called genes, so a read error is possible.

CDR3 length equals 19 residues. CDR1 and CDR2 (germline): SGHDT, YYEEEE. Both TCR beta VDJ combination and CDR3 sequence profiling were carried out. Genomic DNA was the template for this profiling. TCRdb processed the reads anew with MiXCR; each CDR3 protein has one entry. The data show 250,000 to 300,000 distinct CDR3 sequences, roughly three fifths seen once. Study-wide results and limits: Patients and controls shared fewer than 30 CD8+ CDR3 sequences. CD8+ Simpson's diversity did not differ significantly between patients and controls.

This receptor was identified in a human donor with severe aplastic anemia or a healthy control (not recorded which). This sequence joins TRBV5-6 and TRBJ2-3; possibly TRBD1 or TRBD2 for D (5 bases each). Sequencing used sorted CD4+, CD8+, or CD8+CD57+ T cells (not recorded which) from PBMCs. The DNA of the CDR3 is TGTGCCGGCAGCGACGTTCGTGGTCTAGCCGGGGCAGTAACAGATACGCAGTATTTT. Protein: CAGSDVRGLAGAVTDTQYF.